Presented here are 20 T cell receptor beta chains from one specimen sequenced in a study of blood T cell repertoires in COVID-19. Sequencing was performed with immunoSEQ multiplex PCR; in TCRdb, only in-frame clones are kept and a portion is missing. The repertoire consists of roughly 320,000 clones, with approximately 90% occurring once and the leading ten covering about 4%. The sequencing input was PBMCs or T cells enriched from blood (not recorded which). These TCRs come from a man younger than 45 who had recovered from COVID-19.

This chain uses TRBV27 with TRBJ1-5; a weak D match, TRBD1 (5 bases). CDR1 and CDR2 from the germline V gene are MNHEY and SMNVEV (reference sequence). V dropped 0 bases and J dropped 1 base, with 7 bases sitting between them. The CDR3 consists of 15 residues. The CDR3 DNA reads TGTGCCAGCAGTTTATCGGCAGGGAGCAATCAGCCCCAGCATTTT. Protein sequence: CASSLSAGSNQPQHF.

The chain's CDR3 is CASSGEHNQPQHF. In nucleotides, the CDR3 is TGTGCCAGCAGCGGGGAACACAATCAGCCCCAGCATTTT. This chain joins TRBV6-4 and TRBJ1-5; the D is unclear. The CDR3 is 13 residues long. The germline gives CDR1 MRHNA, CDR2 SNTAGT. Trimming shortened V by 6 bases and J by 3 bases, and 9 bases separated the two germline ends.

V and J are TRBV24-1 and TRBJ2-3; 7 positions match TRBD1. Losses at the gene ends were 7 bases for V and 4 bases for J; bases not matched to a gene: 1. Germline-derived CDR1 and CDR2 are KGHDR and SFDVKD. CDR3 length: 12 amino acids. The CDR3 coding sequence is TGTGCCACCAGAGGGACAGCAGATACGCAGTATTTT. Translation gives CATRGTADTQYF.

The CDR3 nucleotides read TGTGCCTGGAGTGTATCAGAAGAGACCCAGTACTTC. It specifies CAWSVSEETQYF. The V call is TRBV30, the J call TRBJ2-5, with D unclear. The ends were cut back, 0 bases at V and 3 bases at J, with 5 bases in the middle. Per the germline V gene, CDR1 is GTSNPN and CDR2 is SVGIG (reference sequence). This CDR3 region has 12 residues.

The chain is built from TRBV13 and TRBJ2-1, with 10 bases aligning to TRBD2. Germline CDR1 and CDR2: PRHDT and FYEKMQ (reference sequence). The ends lost 4 bases at V and 0 bases at J; junction bases unmatched: 18. The CDR3 contains 21 residues. DNA of the CDR3: TGTGCCAGCAGCTCGTTGTCGGGTCGGCTAGCGGGGGTTGACTCCTACAATGAGCAGTTCTTC. It is translated as CASSSLSGRLAGVDSYNEQFF.

The V gene is TRBV24-1, the J gene TRBJ1-1; D not certain. The CDR3 loop spans 13 amino acids. The V gene lost 5 bases and the J gene lost 5 bases, with 11 bases spanning the gap. The germline CDR1 and CDR2 sequences are KGHDR and SFDVKD. The CDR3 loop reads CATSVGGNTEAFF. DNA of the CDR3: TGTGCCACCAGTGTAGGAGGCAATACTGAAGCTTTCTTT.

The chain recombines TRBV4-1 with TRBJ2-5; 10 bases align to TRBD2. Per germline, CDR1 MGHRA and CDR2 YSYEKL. This CDR3 is built from 16 residues. J gave up 4 bases and V 4 bases, and 9 bases lay outside the gene matches. In DNA, the CDR3 is TGCGCCAGCAGCCCCCCTAGCGGGAGATTAGGAGAGACCCAGTACTTC. Protein product: CASSPPSGRLGETQYF.

The V gene is TRBV11-3, the J gene TRBJ1-2; the D is unclear. The germline V gene has CDR1 SGHNT and CDR2 YENEEA. The CDR3 has 16 residues. The germline V and J ends were trimmed by 4 bases and 5 bases, with 20 bases remaining between them. The DNA for the CDR3 is TGTGCCAGCAGCTCACCGAGCGAAGGTATAATATATGGCTACACCTTC. Its translation: CASSSPSEGIIYGYTF. Full variable domain (outside the CDR3, taken from reference TRBV11-3 and TRBJ1-2): EAGVVQSPRYKIIEKKQPVAFWCNPISGHNTLYWYLQNLGQGPELLIRYENEEAVDDSQLPKDRFSAERLKGVDSTLKIQPAELGDSAVYLCASSSPSEGIIYGYTFGSGTRLTVV.

This clone was observed a handful of times. J is TRBJ2-7 and V is TRBV15; TRBD2 aligns across 10 bases. Unmatched junction bases numbered 5, after V lost 3 bases and J lost 3 bases. Germline CDR1 reads LNHNV; CDR2 reads YYDKDF (reference sequence). The CDR3 runs to 15 residues. CDR3 sequence reads: CATSRGLALNYEQYF. DNA for the CDR3: TGTGCCACCAGCAGGGGACTAGCGCTGAACTACGAGCAGTACTTC. Using reference TRBV15 and TRBJ2-7 for the parts outside the CDR3, the full variable domain is DAMVIQNPRYQVTQFGKPVTLSCSQTLNHNVMYWYQQKSSQAPKLLFHYYDKDFNNEADTPDNFQSRRPNTSFCFLDIRSPGLGDTAMYLCATSRGLALNYEQYFGPGTRLTVT.

The chain recombines TRBV11-2 with TRBJ1-2, with D tentatively TRBD1 (6 bases). The germline CDR1 and CDR2 sequences are SGHAT and FQNNGV. The length of the CDR3 is 15 residues. Trimming removed 3 bases from V and 8 bases from J, with 19 bases in between. CDR3: CASSFMPTSGDGYTF. The CDR3 coding sequence is TGTGCCAGCAGCTTTATGCCCACTTCAGGGGACGGCTACACCTTC. The variable domain in full, completed from reference TRBV11-2 and TRBJ1-2, reads EAGVAQSPRYKIIEKRQSVAFWCNPISGHATLYWYQQILGQGPKLLIQFQNNGVVDDSQLPKDRFSAERLKGVDSTLKIQPAKLEDSAVYLCASSFMPTSGDGYTFGSGTRLTVV.

This clone was seen a single time. V is TRBV7-9 and J is TRBJ1-1; no reliable D call. Germline-derived CDR1 and CDR2 are SEHNR and FQNEAQ (reference sequence). V was clipped by 5 bases and J by 4 bases, with 14 bases between them. The CDR3 is made up of 14 amino acids. This CDR3 reads CASSPTQEGTEAFF. The CDR3 DNA reads as TGTGCCAGCAGCCCCACGCAGGAGGGCACTGAAGCTTTCTTT.

This chain uses TRBV6-2 or TRBV6-3 with TRBJ1-5; 8 positions match TRBD1. The junction had 1 base not matched to a gene; V was cut back by 5 bases and J by 1 base. The germline V gene encodes CDR1 MNHEY and CDR2 SVGEGT. The CDR3 runs to 14 residues. For the CDR3, the DNA is TGTGCCAGCAGTCGGACAGGGAGCAATCAGCCCCAGCATTTT. It specifies CASSRTGSNQPQHF.

The rearrangement links TRBV7-6 to TRBJ1-2, with 9 bases aligning to TRBD1. Germline CDR1 reads SGHVS; CDR2 reads FNYEAQ. The CDR3 is 15 residues long. V shed 5 bases and J 5 bases; nucleotides not matched to a gene: 9. CDR3 DNA sequence: TGTGCCAGCAGCCCAGAGACAGGGGGTCTATATGGCTACACCTTC. Translating gives CASSPETGGLYGYTF.

This chain uses TRBV18 with TRBJ1-6, with 9 bases lining up with TRBD1. The germline V gene has CDR1 KGHSH and CDR2 LQKENI. Trimming took 4 bases from V and 6 from J; bases not matched to a gene: 10. This CDR3 spans 17 amino acids. Here the CDR3 DNA reads TGTGCCAGCTCACTTAGCTCGGACAGGGGAGGTAATTCACCCCTCCACTTT. Amino acids: CASSLSSDRGGNSPLHF. The variable domain in full, completed from reference TRBV18 and TRBJ1-6, reads NAGVMQNPRHLVRRRGQEARLRCSPMKGHSHVYWYRQLPEEGLKFMVYLQKENIIDESGMPKERFSAEFPKEGPSILRIQQVVRGDSAAYFCASSLSSDRGGNSPLHFGNGTRLTVT.

The rearrangement links TRBV5-8 to TRBJ1-3, with D possibly matching TRBD1 (6 bases). Germline CDR1 is SGHTS and CDR2 is YDEGEE. The CDR3 totals 17 residues. Trimming removed 2 bases from V and 2 bases from J, with 17 bases in between. The DNA of the CDR3 is TGTGCCAGCAGCTTCATTCTGGGCCAGGGGACTGGAAACACCATATATTTT. It specifies CASSFILGQGTGNTIYF. Looking up the rest from reference TRBV5-8 and TRBJ1-3 gives the full variable domain: EAGVTQSPTHLIKTRGQQATLRCSPISGHTSVYWYQQALGLGLQFLLWYDEGEERNRGNFPPRFSGRQFPNYSSELNVNALELEDSALYLCASSFILGQGTGNTIYFGEGSWLTVV.

This chain connects TRBV28 to TRBJ1-2; 8 bases are a match to TRBD1. Per the germline V gene, CDR1 is MDHEN and CDR2 is SYDVKM. With V trimmed by 5 bases and J by 4 bases, 9 bases remained unmatched. CDR3 length: 15 residues. The CDR3 loop is CASSLRQGLGYGYTF. CDR3 sequence (DNA): TGTGCCAGCAGTCTCAGACAGGGGCTCGGCTATGGCTACACCTTC.

The chain carries TRBV5-1 and TRBJ2-1; D unclear. The germline CDR1 and CDR2 sequences are SGHRS and YFSETQ. The CDR3 has 15 amino acids. V was trimmed by 0 bases and J by 0 bases, leaving 7 bases between them. CDR3 sequence reads: CASSLGGDSYNEQFF. The CDR3 nucleotides are TGCGCCAGCAGCTTGGGAGGAGACTCCTACAATGAGCAGTTCTTC.

This chain connects TRBV5-4 to TRBJ2-7; 7 bases line up with TRBD1. CDR3 length: 16 residues. Germline V gives CDR1 SGHNT, CDR2 YYREEE (reference sequence). After removal of 2 bases from V and 3 bases from J, the junction contained 11 bases not matched to a gene. This CDR3 reads CASSFSAGGRRYEQYF. The CDR3 bases are TGTGCCAGCAGCTTCTCCGCAGGGGGACGTCGCTACGAGCAGTACTTC.

The chain uses TRBV3-1 (or the pseudogene TRBV3-2) and TRBJ1-3, with D perhaps matching TRBD1 (6 bases). CDR3 length: 13 residues. CDR1 is LGHDT and CDR2 is YNNKEL in the germline V gene (reference sequence). Deletions cut 1 base from V and 8 bases from J, with 9 bases between. DNA of the CDR3: TGTGCCAGCAGCCAAGGGACAGCGGACACCATATATTTT. Protein: CASSQGTADTIYF.

J is TRBJ1-1 and V is TRBV18; no definite D call. Trimming took 5 bases from V and 3 from J, leaving 13 bases between them. CDR3 size: 14 residues. The germline V gene has CDR1 KGHSH and CDR2 LQKENI. The CDR3 bases are TGTGCCAGCTCAATGAGGGTTCGGGACACTGAAGCTTTCTTT. It encodes CASSMRVRDTEAFF.